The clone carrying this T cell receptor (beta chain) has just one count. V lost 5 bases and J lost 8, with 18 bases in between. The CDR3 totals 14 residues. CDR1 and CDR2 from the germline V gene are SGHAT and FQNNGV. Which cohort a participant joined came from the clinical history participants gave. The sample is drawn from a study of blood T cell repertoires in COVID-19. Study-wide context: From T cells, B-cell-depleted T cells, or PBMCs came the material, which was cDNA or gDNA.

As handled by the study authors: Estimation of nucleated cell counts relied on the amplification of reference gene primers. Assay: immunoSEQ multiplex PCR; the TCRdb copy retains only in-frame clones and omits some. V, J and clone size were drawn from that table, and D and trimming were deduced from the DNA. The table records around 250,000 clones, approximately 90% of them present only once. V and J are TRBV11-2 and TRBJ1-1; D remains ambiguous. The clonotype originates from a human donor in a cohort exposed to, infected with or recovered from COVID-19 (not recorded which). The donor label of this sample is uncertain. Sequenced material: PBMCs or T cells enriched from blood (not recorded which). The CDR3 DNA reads TGTGCCAGCAGCCCCACCCGAGGTTCCTGGGAAGCTTTCTTT. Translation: CASSPTRGSWEAFF.